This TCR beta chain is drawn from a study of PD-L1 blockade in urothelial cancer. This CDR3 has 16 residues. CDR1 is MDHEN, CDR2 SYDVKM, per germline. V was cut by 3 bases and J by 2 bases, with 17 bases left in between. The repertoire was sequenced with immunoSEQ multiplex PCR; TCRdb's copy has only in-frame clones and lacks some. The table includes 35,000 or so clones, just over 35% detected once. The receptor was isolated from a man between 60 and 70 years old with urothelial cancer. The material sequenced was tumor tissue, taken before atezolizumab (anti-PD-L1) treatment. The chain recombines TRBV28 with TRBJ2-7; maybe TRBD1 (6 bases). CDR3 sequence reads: CASSFNTGTNTYEQYF. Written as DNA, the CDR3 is TGTGCCAGCAGTTTCAACACCGGGACAAACACCTACGAGCAGTACTTC.